The next 26 T cell receptor beta chains were all read from a single sample in a study of CD8 T cells in ankylosing spondylitis. TCRdb independently ran MiXCR on the 5' RACE reads; one entry per CDR3 protein. This sample yields 150,000 to 200,000 distinct CDR3 sequences, of which around 20% are seen a single time; about 8% belongs to the top ten. The source material was blood, either unsorted or a sorted T cell fraction (not recorded which). The receptors were gathered from a male donor with ankylosing spondylitis or in good health (not recorded which).

At least ten counts were recorded for this clonotype. The rearrangement links TRBV10-3 to TRBJ2-1; TRBD1 aligns across 9 bases. The V and J ends lost 6 bases and 8 bases, in that order; junction bases with no gene match: 8. The CDR3 extends over 14 amino acids. Germline V gene data show CDR1 as ENHRY and CDR2 as SYGVKD. The CDR3 loop is CAIRPGQGLDEQFF. The CDR3 DNA is TGTGCCATCAGGCCGGGACAGGGTCTCGATGAGCAGTTCTTC.

This clonotype occurred a few times. This chain connects TRBV7-9 to TRBJ2-3; D uncertain. CDR3 length equals 15 residues. The germline V gene encodes CDR1 SEHNR and CDR2 FQNEAQ (reference sequence). The V end was cut by 5 bases, the J end by 6 bases, with 18 bases between. The CDR3 coding sequence is TGTGCCAGCAGCCTAAATGGTCGTTGGATCGATACGCAGTATTTT. Its translation: CASSLNGRWIDTQYF.

V is TRBV10-3 and J is TRBJ1-5; D gene ambiguous. V was clipped by 0 bases and J by 4 bases, with 19 bases between them. In germline, CDR1 is ENHRY, CDR2 SYGVKD. The CDR3 has 18 residues. DNA of the CDR3: TGTGCCATCAGTGAGTCGATTCTATTTGGCCAGAGAAATCAGCCCCAGCATTTT. This gives the protein CAISESILFGQRNQPQHF.

This clonotype has a handful of counts. V and J are TRBV18 and TRBJ2-7; 11 bases align to TRBD1. Looked up from germline, CDR1 is KGHSH and CDR2 is LQKENI. The V gene end was trimmed by 4 bases and the J gene end by 5 bases; junction bases not matched to a gene: 7. The CDR3 totals 15 residues. DNA of the CDR3: TGTGCCAGCTCACTCAAATGGGGACAGGGGGACGAGCAGTACTTC. Translation gives CASSLKWGQGDEQYF.

This clonotype has ten or more counts. The chain combines TRBV9 with TRBJ2-3, with D perhaps TRBD2 (5 bases). This CDR3 has 16 amino acids. V was pared by 2 bases and J by 0 bases, with 13 bases between. Germline loops: CDR1 SGDLS, CDR2 YYNGEE. The CDR3 spells CASSVGVASSTDTQYF. The CDR3 DNA sequence: TGTGCCAGCAGCGTCGGGGTAGCGTCCAGCACAGATACGCAGTATTTT.

This sequence joins TRBV11-1 and TRBJ2-3; 11 bases are a match to TRBD2. Trimming at V came to 0 bases and at J to 4 bases, leaving 9 bases not matched to a gene. Germline values: CDR1 SGHAT, CDR2 FQDESV (reference sequence). The CDR3 runs to 18 residues. DNA for the CDR3: TGTGCCAGCAGCTTAGCGACCACTAGCGGGAGTAAATCAGATACGCAGTATTTT. This sequence encodes CASSLATTSGSKSDTQYF.

The J gene is TRBJ1-2, the V gene TRBV28; TRBD1 is a possible D gene (5 bases). The CDR3 runs to 15 residues. The germline V and J ends were trimmed by 2 bases and 0 bases, with 10 bases remaining between them. Germline CDR1 is MDHEN and CDR2 is SYDVKM. CDR3 protein: CASSLGTDANYGYTF. The CDR3 DNA reads TGTGCCAGCAGTTTAGGGACGGACGCTAACTATGGCTACACCTTC.

This clonotype was picked up a small number of times. The chain recombines TRBV4-1 with TRBJ1-1, with D maybe TRBD1 (5 bases). Per the germline V gene, CDR1 is MGHRA and CDR2 is YSYEKL. The germline V and J ends were trimmed by 4 bases and 6 bases, with 18 bases remaining between them. The CDR3 has 15 amino acids. CDR3 sequence reads: CASSLAGVGPAEAFF. The CDR3 bases are TGCGCCAGCAGCCTCGCCGGGGTGGGGCCCGCTGAAGCTTTCTTT.

This clonotype was seen many times. The J gene is TRBJ2-1, the V gene TRBV20-1; 9 bases map to TRBD2. Trimming cost V 6 bases and J 3 bases; bases outside gene matches: 6. CDR1 and CDR2 from the germline V gene are DFQATT and SNEGSKA (reference sequence). The CDR3 loop spans 14 amino acids. CDR3 sequence (DNA): TGCAGTGCCCTGACTAGCGGTGACTACAATGAGCAGTTCTTC. Its protein product is CSALTSGDYNEQFF.

This clonotype was counted many times. The rearrangement joins TRBV7-6 to TRBJ2-7; 9 bases align to TRBD1. The CDR3 sequence is 15 residues long. The ends lost 4 bases at V and 4 bases at J; junction bases unmatched: 8. Germline V gene data show CDR1 as SGHVS and CDR2 as FNYEAQ. The DNA of the CDR3 is TGTGCCAGCAGCTACCTGACAGGGGGGGGGTACGAGCAGTACTTC. Translated, it gives CASSYLTGGGYEQYF.

As to this clonotype: The junction shows a germline mismatch at one end, possibly a read error. The chain joins TRBV7-9 to TRBJ2-4, with no clear D. Germline CDR1 and CDR2: SEHNR and FQNEAQ (reference sequence). The CDR3 covers 12 residues. The CDR3 region is CASSLLTDPQHF. Here the CDR3 DNA reads TGTGCCAGCAGCTTATTGACGGACCCCCAACACTTC.

This clonotype occurred many times. This chain links TRBV4-1 with TRBJ2-2; 7 bases are a match to TRBD1. The V gene's germline CDR1 is MGHRA and CDR2 YSYEKL. The CDR3 is 14 amino acids. V trimming: 4 bases; J trimming: 6 bases; junction bases outside the gene matches: 5. This chain's CDR3 is CASSPITGAGELFF. The CDR3 nucleotides read TGCGCCAGCAGCCCCATCACAGGGGCCGGGGAGCTGTTTTTT.

This clonotype has a count of ten or more. This chain links TRBV20-1 with TRBJ1-4; 7 bases map to TRBD1. Germline values: CDR1 DFQATT, CDR2 SNEGSKA (reference sequence). Trimming took 1 base from V and 7 from J; bases not matched to a gene: 3. The CDR3 runs to 13 residues. Here the CDR3 DNA reads TGCAGTGCTAGAGCGCAGGGGGGTGAAAAACTGTTTTTT. Protein product: CSARAQGGEKLFF.

This clonotype showed up many times. The genes are TRBV28 and TRBJ2-7; 15 positions agree with TRBD2. V lost 3 bases and J lost 2; bases outside the gene matches: 2. Germline-derived CDR1 and CDR2 are MDHEN and SYDVKM. This CDR3 contains 16 residues. DNA for the CDR3: TGTGCCAGCAGTTTCGGACTAGCGGGAGGGACCTACGAGCAGTACTTC. It translates to CASSFGLAGGTYEQYF.

This clonotype has a count of ten or more. The chain recombines TRBV20-1 with TRBJ2-7, with 10 positions matching TRBD1. J gave up 6 bases and V 1 base, and 3 bases lay outside the gene matches. The CDR3 totals 13 residues. Germline V CDR1 and CDR2: DFQATT, SNEGSKA (reference sequence). The CDR3: CSARGTGGPEQYF. In nucleotides, the CDR3 is TGCAGTGCTAGAGGGACAGGGGGGCCCGAGCAGTACTTC.

This clonotype was detected many times. The chain combines TRBV6-6 with TRBJ1-1; D is perhaps TRBD1 (5 bases). Germline CDR1 MNHNY, CDR2 SVGAGI (reference sequence). V was cut by 0 bases and J by 0 bases, with 14 bases left in between. The CDR3 length is 17 residues. As DNA, the CDR3 is TGTGCCAGCAGTTACTCGATCGGGGGTTTAATGAACACTGAAGCTTTCTTT. Translating it yields CASSYSIGGLMNTEAFF.

This clonotype was seen a few times. This chain joins TRBV20-1 and TRBJ1-5; tentatively, D is TRBD1 (5 bases). The CDR3 runs to 13 residues. V lost 0 bases and J lost 11, with 14 bases in between. Per germline, CDR1 DFQATT and CDR2 SNEGSKA (reference sequence). The CDR3 DNA reads as TGCAGTGCTAGAGATCAGGGAGATGGGTCCCAGCATTTT. Translated, it gives CSARDQGDGSQHF.

This clonotype was detected ten times or more. The genes are TRBV29-1 and TRBJ2-3; D ambiguous. CDR1 SQVTM and CDR2 ANQGSEA come from the germline V gene. V was cut by 6 bases and J by 1 base, with 11 bases left in between. The length of the CDR3 is 13 residues. CDR3 protein: CSVAAEGTDTQYF. The CDR3 DNA is TGCAGCGTGGCGGCCGAGGGCACAGATACGCAGTATTTT.

In its sample, this clonotype was seen many times. The V and J genes are TRBV5-1 and TRBJ2-2; TRBD2 matches 11 bases. Germline CDR1 and CDR2: SGHRS and YFSETQ. V gave up 0 bases and J gave up 7 bases; unmatched junction bases: 5. The CDR3 is 16 amino acids. The CDR3 is CASSLALAGVHGELFF. DNA of the CDR3: TGCGCCAGCAGCTTGGCACTAGCGGGAGTCCACGGGGAGCTGTTTTTT. Supplemented by reference TRBV5-1 and TRBJ2-2, the full variable domain reads KAGVTQTPRYLIKTRGQQVTLSCSPISGHRSVSWYQQTPGQGLQFLFEYFSETQRNKGNFPGRFSGRQFSNSRSEMNVSTLELGDSALYLCASSLALAGVHGELFFGEGSRLTVL.

This clonotype has ten or more counts. The chain uses TRBV5-1 and TRBJ2-3; D is unclear. The germline gives CDR1 SGHRS, CDR2 YFSETQ. The CDR3 covers 13 residues. V was pared by 5 bases and J by 0 bases, with 7 bases between. CDR3 in amino acids: CASRFPSTDTQYF. CDR3 nucleotide sequence: TGCGCCAGCAGGTTCCCCAGCACAGATACGCAGTATTTT.

The V and J genes are TRBV20-1 and TRBJ2-5; D not resolved. Germline V lookup: CDR1 DFQATT, CDR2 SNEGSKA (reference sequence). The CDR3 consists of 13 residues. V was clipped by 4 bases and J by 0 bases, with 9 bases between them. CDR3 protein: CSAKSLYQETQYF. CDR3 bases: TGCAGTGCTAAAAGTCTGTACCAAGAGACCCAGTACTTC.

The CDR3 reads CSWGSGAPAYEQYF. CDR3 in DNA: TGCAGCTGGGGGTCTGGCGCTCCCGCCTACGAGCAGTACTTC. The chain is built from TRBV29-1 and TRBJ2-7; D tentatively reads TRBD1 or TRBD2 (5 bases each). CDR3 length: 14 amino acids. The germline gives CDR1 SQVTM, CDR2 ANQGSEA. The V end lost 8 bases, the J end lost 2 bases, and 19 bases lay between the germline ends.

The J gene is TRBJ2-4, the V gene TRBV18, with D unresolved. V was cut by 3 bases and J by 0 bases, with 15 bases left in between. CDR3 size: 17 residues. CDR1 and CDR2 from the germline V gene are KGHSH and LQKENI. The CDR3 loop reads CASSPASALVAKNIQYF. DNA for the CDR3: TGTGCCAGCTCACCCGCTTCGGCCCTAGTAGCCAAAAACATTCAGTACTTC.

The chain links TRBV5-1 to TRBJ1-1; D is possibly TRBD1 (5 bases). Trimming pared 3 bases from V and 5 bases from J, leaving 8 bases between. This CDR3 contains 12 residues. The V gene's germline CDR1 is SGHRS and CDR2 YFSETQ. The CDR3 loop reads CASSWGETEAFF. The DNA for the CDR3 is TGCGCCAGCAGCTGGGGGGAAACTGAAGCTTTCTTT.

Ten or more counts support this clonotype. V is TRBV4-1 and J is TRBJ2-1; the match to TRBD1 covers 7 bases. CDR1 MGHRA and CDR2 YSYEKL come from the germline V gene. The CDR3 has 15 residues. Trimming took 4 bases from V and 8 from J; bases not matched to a gene: 11. The CDR3 coding sequence is TGCGCCAGCAGCCCGTCGTCCACAGGGGCCTATGAGCAGTTCTTC. It is translated as CASSPSSTGAYEQFF.

About this clonotype itself: A much bigger clone sits one base away, suggesting this may be a read error. The chain recombines TRBV20-1 with TRBJ1-1; D is uncertain. CDR3 length: 14 amino acids. Trimming shortened V by 8 bases and J by 4 bases, and 20 bases separated the two germline ends. Per germline, CDR1 DFQATT and CDR2 SNEGSKA (reference sequence). The CDR3 loop reads CSTTMTFGGTEAFF. As DNA, the CDR3 is TGCAGTACTACAATGACCTTCGGAGGCACTGAAGCTTTCTTT.